This T cell receptor (beta chain) emerged from a study of T cell responses to AZD1222 COVID-19 vaccine. Study-wide findings and caveats: Increased Spike-specific TCR breadth and depth were observed after two AZD1222 doses.

CDR3 length: 15 residues. V dropped 1 base and J dropped 0 bases, with 7 bases sitting between them. Germline V CDR1 and CDR2: SGHTA, FQGNSA. With regard to this clone: Its antigen is unknown.

Sequencing used immunoSEQ multiplex PCR; TCRdb keeps in-frame clones, though not all of them. The data hold 90,000 or so clones, with approximately 89% observed a single time. This rearrangement joins TRBV7-2 to TRBJ1-3, with a weak D call TRBD1 (5 bases). Sequenced here: peripheral blood, sampled 28 days after the second AZD1222 dose. This sequence was found in an adult who received the AZD1222 COVID-19 vaccine. The CDR3 sequence is CASSLVTGSGNTIYF. For the CDR3, the DNA is TGTGCCAGCAGCTTAGTAACAGGCTCTGGAAACACCATATATTTT.